This TCR beta chain was observed in a study of T cells in Graves' hyperthyroidism and ophthalmopathy. RNA transcripts gave rise to amplified TCR beta CDR3 regions. First-round RT-PCR with HTBI primers amplified the TCR CDR3 region. TCRdb re-called the multiplex PCR reads through MiXCR, storing one row per CDR3 protein. The data show 300,000 to 450,000 distinct CDR3 sequences, around 15% seen once. This CDR3 has 13 residues. Trimming took 6 bases from V and 6 from J, leaving 14 bases between them. The germline gives CDR1 DFQATT, CDR2 SNEGSKA (reference sequence). Whole-study results and caveats: Most expanded thyroid clonotypes above 0.001 recurred in blood. Model predictions of ophthalmopathy came a median approximately 6.5 months before onset.

This clonotype has ten or more counts. Antigen specificity is unknown. This clonotype was sampled from a woman in her 30s with Graves' ophthalmopathy. Sequenced material: blood. This chain connects TRBV20-1 to TRBJ2-2; maybe TRBD2 (5 bases). CDR3 loop: CSAGITEAGELFF. The CDR3, as DNA: TGCAGTGCAGGGATAACGGAGGCCGGGGAGCTGTTTTTT.